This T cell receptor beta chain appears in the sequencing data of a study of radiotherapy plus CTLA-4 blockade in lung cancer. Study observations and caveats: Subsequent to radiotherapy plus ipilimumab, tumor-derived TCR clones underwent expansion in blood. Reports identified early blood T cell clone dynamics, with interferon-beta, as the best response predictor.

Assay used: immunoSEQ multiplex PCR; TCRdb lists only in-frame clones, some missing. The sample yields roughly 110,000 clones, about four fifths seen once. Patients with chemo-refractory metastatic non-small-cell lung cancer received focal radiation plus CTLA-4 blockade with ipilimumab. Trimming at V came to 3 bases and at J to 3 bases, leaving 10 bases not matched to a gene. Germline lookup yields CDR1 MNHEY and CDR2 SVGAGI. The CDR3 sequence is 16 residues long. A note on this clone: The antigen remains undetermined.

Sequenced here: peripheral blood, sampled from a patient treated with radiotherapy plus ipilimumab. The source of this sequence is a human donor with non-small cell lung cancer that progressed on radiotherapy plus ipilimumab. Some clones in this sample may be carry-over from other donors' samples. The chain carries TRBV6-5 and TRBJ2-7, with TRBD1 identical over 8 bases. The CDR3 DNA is TGTGCCAGCAGTTATTCCTCGGGGACAGGTTTCTACGAGCAGTACTTC. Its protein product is CASSYSSGTGFYEQYF.